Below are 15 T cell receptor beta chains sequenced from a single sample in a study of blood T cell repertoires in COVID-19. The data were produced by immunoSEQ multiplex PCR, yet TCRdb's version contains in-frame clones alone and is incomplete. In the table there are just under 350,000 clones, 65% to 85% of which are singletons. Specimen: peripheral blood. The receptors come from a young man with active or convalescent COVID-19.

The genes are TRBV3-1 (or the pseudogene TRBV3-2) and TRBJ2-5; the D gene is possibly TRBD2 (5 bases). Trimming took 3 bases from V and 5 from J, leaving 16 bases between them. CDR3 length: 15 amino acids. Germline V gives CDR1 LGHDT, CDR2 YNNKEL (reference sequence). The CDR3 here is CASSHRGRVGETQYF. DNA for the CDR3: TGTGCCAGCAGCCATCGAGGGCGGGTCGGGGAGACCCAGTACTTC.

In nucleotides, the CDR3 is TGTGCCAGCAGTTTTACGGGGAATCAGCCCCAGCATTTT. Encoded protein: CASSFTGNQPQHF. The rearrangement uses TRBV12-3 or TRBV12-4 and TRBJ1-5; D is unresolved. V shed 3 bases and J shed 4 bases, with 7 bases lying between them. This CDR3 contains 13 residues.

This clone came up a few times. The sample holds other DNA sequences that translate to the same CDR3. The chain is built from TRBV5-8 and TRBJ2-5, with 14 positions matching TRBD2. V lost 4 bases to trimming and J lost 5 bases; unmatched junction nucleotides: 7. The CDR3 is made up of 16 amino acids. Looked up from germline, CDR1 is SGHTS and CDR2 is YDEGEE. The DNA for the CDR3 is TGTGCCAGCAGCCCGAGACTAGCGGGGGGGCAGGAGACCCAGTACTTC. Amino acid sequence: CASSPRLAGGQETQYF.

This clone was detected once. The CDR3 sequence: CASSQERRPPGTQYF. The DNA of the CDR3 is TGTGCCAGCAGCCAAGAAAGACGCCCCCCGGGGACCCAGTACTTC. The chain recombines TRBV4-2 with TRBJ2-5; D is undetermined. The germline V and J ends were trimmed by 0 bases and 7 bases, with 15 bases remaining between them. The CDR3 runs 15 residues. Germline lookup yields CDR1 LGHNA and CDR2 YNFKEQ.

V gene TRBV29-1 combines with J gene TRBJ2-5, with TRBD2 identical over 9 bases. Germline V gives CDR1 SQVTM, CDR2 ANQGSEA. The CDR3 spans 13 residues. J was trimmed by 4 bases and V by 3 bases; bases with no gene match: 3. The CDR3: CSVDQAGGETQYF. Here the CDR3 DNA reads TGCAGCGTTGATCAAGCGGGGGGAGAGACCCAGTACTTC.

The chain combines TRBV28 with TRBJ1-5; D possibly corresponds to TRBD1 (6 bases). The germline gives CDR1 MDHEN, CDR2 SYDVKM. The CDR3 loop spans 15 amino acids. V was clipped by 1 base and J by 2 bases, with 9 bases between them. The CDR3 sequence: CASSLLAGGNQPQHF. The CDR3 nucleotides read TGTGCCAGCAGTTTATTGGCAGGGGGCAATCAGCCCCAGCATTTT.

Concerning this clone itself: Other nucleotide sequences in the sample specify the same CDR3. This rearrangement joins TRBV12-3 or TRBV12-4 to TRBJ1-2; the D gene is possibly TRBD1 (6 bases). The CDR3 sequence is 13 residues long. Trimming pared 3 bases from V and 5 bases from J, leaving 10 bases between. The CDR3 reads CASSLGQGYGYTF. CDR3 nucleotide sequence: TGTGCCAGCAGTTTGGGGCAGGGGTATGGCTACACCTTC.

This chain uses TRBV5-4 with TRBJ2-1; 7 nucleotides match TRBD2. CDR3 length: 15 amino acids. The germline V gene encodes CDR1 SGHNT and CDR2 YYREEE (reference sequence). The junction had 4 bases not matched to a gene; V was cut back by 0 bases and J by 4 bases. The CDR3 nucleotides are TGTGCCAGCAGCTTGGTAGGGAGGGAATACAATGAGCAGTTCTTC. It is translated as CASSLVGREYNEQFF.

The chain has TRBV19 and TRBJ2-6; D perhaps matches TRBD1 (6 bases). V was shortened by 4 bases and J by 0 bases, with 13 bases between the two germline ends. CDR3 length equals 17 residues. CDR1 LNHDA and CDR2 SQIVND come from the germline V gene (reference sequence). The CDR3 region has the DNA TGTGCCAGTAGTACCGACCGGGACACCTCTGGGGCCAACGTCCTGACTTTC. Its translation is CASSTDRDTSGANVLTF.

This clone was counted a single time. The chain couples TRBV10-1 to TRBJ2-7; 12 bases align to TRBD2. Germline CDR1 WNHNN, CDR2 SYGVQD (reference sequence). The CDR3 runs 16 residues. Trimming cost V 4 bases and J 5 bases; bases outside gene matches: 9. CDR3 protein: CASSVASGGAGNEQYF. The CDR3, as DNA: TGCGCCAGCAGTGTGGCTAGCGGGGGGGCCGGGAACGAGCAGTACTTC.

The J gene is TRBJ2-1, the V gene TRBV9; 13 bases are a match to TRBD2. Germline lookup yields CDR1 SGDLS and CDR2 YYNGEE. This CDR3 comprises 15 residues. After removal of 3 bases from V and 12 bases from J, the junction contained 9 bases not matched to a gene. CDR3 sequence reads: CASSAGLAGPRAQFF. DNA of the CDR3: TGTGCCAGCAGCGCGGGACTAGCGGGACCTCGGGCGCAGTTCTTC.

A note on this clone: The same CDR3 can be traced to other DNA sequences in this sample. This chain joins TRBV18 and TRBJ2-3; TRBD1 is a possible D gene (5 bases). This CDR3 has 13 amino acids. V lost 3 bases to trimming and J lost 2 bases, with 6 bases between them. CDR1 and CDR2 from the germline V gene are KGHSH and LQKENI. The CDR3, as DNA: TGTGCCAGCTCACCGGACACCACAGATACGCAGTATTTT. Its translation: CASSPDTTDTQYF. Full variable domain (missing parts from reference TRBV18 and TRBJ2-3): NAGVMQNPRHLVRRRGQEARLRCSPMKGHSHVYWYRQLPEEGLKFMVYLQKENIIDESGMPKERFSAEFPKEGPSILRIQQVVRGDSAAYFCASSPDTTDTQYFGPGTRLTVL.

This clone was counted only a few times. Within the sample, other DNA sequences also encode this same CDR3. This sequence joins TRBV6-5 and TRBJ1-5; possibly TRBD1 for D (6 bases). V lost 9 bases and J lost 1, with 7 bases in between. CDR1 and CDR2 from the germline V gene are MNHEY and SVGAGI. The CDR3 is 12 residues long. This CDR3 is CASRGSNQPQHF. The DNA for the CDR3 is TGTGCCAGTAGGGGGAGCAATCAGCCCCAGCATTTT.

Here the CDR3 DNA reads TGTGCCAGCAGTGAATTTCTCGGGAATTCACCCCTCCACTTT. Its protein product is CASSEFLGNSPLHF. The J gene is TRBJ1-6, the V gene TRBV25-1; no definite D call. From germline, CDR1 is MGHDK and CDR2 SYGVNS. V lost 1 base and J lost 7, with 8 bases in between. The CDR3 loop spans 14 amino acids.

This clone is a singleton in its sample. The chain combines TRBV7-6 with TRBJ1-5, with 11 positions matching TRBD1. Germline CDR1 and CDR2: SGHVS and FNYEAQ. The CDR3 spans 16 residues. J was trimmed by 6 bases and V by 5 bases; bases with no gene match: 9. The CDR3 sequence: CASSPGQGALSQPQHF. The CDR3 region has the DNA TGTGCCAGCAGCCCTGGACAGGGGGCCTTGAGTCAGCCCCAGCATTTT.